These T cell receptor beta chains were read from a single sample in a study of blood T cell repertoires in COVID-19. Assay used: immunoSEQ multiplex PCR; TCRdb lists only in-frame clones, some missing. The sample has about 90,000 clones; around four fifths are singletons. Sequencing was done on a sample of peripheral blood. The receptors were gathered from a man in his forties or fifties with acute or convalescent COVID-19. Both conserved end residues are part of each CDR3.

v_gene,CDR3aa
TRBV2,CASRLTAFTEAFF
TRBV6-2/TRBV6-3,CASSLTMNTEAFF
TRBV4-3,CASSQSSRDTQYF
TRBV5-1,CASSLRPGQGAETQYF
TRBV4-3,CASSQDEGVNYGYTF
TRBV3-1/TRBV3-2,CASSPGLAGAETQYF
TRBV3-1/TRBV3-2,CASSHDNSDTGELFF
TRBV11-2,CASSSRDRGEQYF
TRBV29-1,CSVEAGEAKNIQYF
TRBV28,CASSSGQGYTEAFF
TRBV28,CASSSGQHTEAFF
TRBV28,CASRTSAGSYNEQFF
TRBV28,CASSLIRQSHTEAFF
TRBV11-2,CASSVQGGNTIYF
TRBV21-1,CASSKVREEVEKLFF
TRBV9,CASSVEDRGTQYF
TRBV6-6,CASTQKTGERYEQYF
TRBV28,CASSLASGQGGETQYF
TRBV6-5,CASSYGAGGYEQYF
TRBV28,CASRHTGQGALGYTF
TRBV7-2,CASSLGTGLSYEQYF
TRBV7-2,CASSPQTGQETQYF
TRBV7-2,CASSLSSGAGNTEAFF
TRBV11-2,CASSLVLGAQETQYF
TRBV4-3,CASSQDGAGNNEKLFF
TRBV23-1,CASSPGTLNTEAFF
TRBV5-1,CASSLGSSGGETQYF
TRBV19,CASRGDTEGNTGELFF
TRBV19,CASSKWPSGGPSTDTQYF
TRBV7-9,CASSLVTSGGLYNEQFF